This T cell receptor beta chain derives from a study of molecular identifiers for immune sequencing clone quantification. From germline, CDR1 is SQVTM and CDR2 ANQGSEA. The CDR3 has 15 residues. Construction of naive CD8 libraries employed about 18,000 to 1,100,000 sorted cells together with 10%, 30% or 50% RNA. CD8+CD4-CCR7+CD45RA+ cells were sorted as naive CD8 T cells. With listed TCR primers and previously described methods, bulk TCR libraries were prepared. TCRdb called the PCR reads again in MiXCR, with one record for every CDR3 protein. Of over 550,000 distinct CDR3 sequences listed, over 25% are singletons. Regarding this clonotype: The target antigen is unknown. Compared with germline, one end of the junction differs, possibly owing to a read error.

Study conclusions and caveats: Over 97% of effector molecules, but under 1% in naive cells, were held by clones with more than 20 RNA copies.

The sequence came from a human donor in good health. Some libraries in this study had Jurkat cell RNA spiked in. Sequenced sample: naive CD8+ T cells from blood, with Jurkat cell RNA spiked in. Sample subset: FACS-sorted CD8+CD4-CCR7+CD45RA+ naive T cells. The chain links TRBV29-1 to TRBJ1-2, with D perhaps TRBD1 (6 bases). In nucleotides, the CDR3 is TGCAGCGTTGAAGTGGTGAGACAGGACATCTATGGCTGCACCTTC. As protein: CSVEVVRQDIYGCTF.